Listed below are T cell receptor beta chains from one sample, sequenced in a study of chemoradiotherapy in HPV16-positive cancers. Using immunoSEQ multiplex PCR, the repertoire was profiled, and TCRdb retains in-frame clones only, with some absent. The sample holds roughly 1,800 clones; roughly 95% are singletons and the top ten take 2% to 2.5%. Sequencing used tumor tissue, obtained from a patient who underwent chemoradiotherapy. The receptors were gathered from a human donor with HPV-associated anogenital cancer. Each CDR3 is given with its conserved first and last residue. Fields, in order: clone size, V gene, D gene, J gene, CDR3 DNA, CDR3 protein. A D gene is named only where the DNA matches it firmly. Rows give clone size only sometimes, using once, few, many, or a class for an expanded clone.

-	TRBV27	TRBD1	TRBJ2-3	TGTGCCAGCAGTGGGACAGGGAAACGCACAGATACGCAGTATTTT	CASSGTGKRTDTQYF
-	TRBV6-5	-	TRBJ1-4	TGTGCCAGCAGTTCCACAGGGAGTCTGGAAGAAAAACTGTTTTTT	CASSSTGSLEEKLFF
-	TRBV7-2	TRBD2	TRBJ2-5	TGTGCCAGCAGCCCGCGGGAGGGACGGACCCAAGAGACCCAGTACTTC	CASSPREGRTQETQYF
-	TRBV4-2	-	TRBJ2-1	TGTGCCAGCAGCCATGGGGCTACTGCCTACAATGAGCAGTTCTTC	CASSHGATAYNEQFF
-	TRBV28	-	TRBJ1-6	TGTGCCAGCAGTTACTACAGGGCGGTTAATTCACCCCTCCACTTT	CASSYYRAVNSPLHF
-	TRBV10-3	-	TRBJ2-2	TGTGCCGTTAGTGATCGGCGGAGCGACACCGGGGAGCTGTTTTTT	CAVSDRRSDTGELFF
-	TRBV11-2	-	TRBJ2-7	TGTGCCAGCAGCGGCGGGGACTACGAGCAGTACTTC	CASSGGDYEQYF
-	TRBV9	TRBD1	TRBJ1-2	TGTGCCAGCAGCGGCACCGGACAGGGAGGCTATGGCTACACCTTC	CASSGTGQGGYGYTF
-	TRBV19	-	TRBJ2-1	TGTGCCAGTAGTACGGGAGACAATGAGCAGTTCTTC	CASSTGDNEQFF
-	TRBV5-1	-	TRBJ2-7	TGCGCCAGCAGCTTCATACGGAGCTCCTACGAGCAGTACTTC	CASSFIRSSYEQYF
-	TRBV19	-	TRBJ1-1	TGTGCCAGTAGTCAAGATACGGCGGGCACTGAAGCTTTCTTT	CASSQDTAGTEAFF
-	TRBV28	-	TRBJ1-4	TGTGCCAGCAGTTTAGGGGGAGTTGAAAAACTGTTTTTT	CASSLGGVEKLFF
-	TRBV5-6	-	TRBJ1-2	TGTGCCAGCAGCTTGGAGGCTGGGACTGCCGGGCACTATGGCTACACCTTC	CASSLEAGTAGHYGYTF
-	TRBV5-4	-	TRBJ2-1	TGTGCCAGCAGCCACCCCGGGGGCCGAAATGAGCAGTTCTTC	CASSHPGGRNEQFF
few	TRBV19	-	TRBJ2-7	TGTGCCAGTAGTATGATGAACAGGGCCTACGAGCAGTACTTC	CASSMMNRAYEQYF
-	TRBV4-1	-	TRBJ2-1	TGCGCCAGCAGCCAAGATATTATGGGGCCCCCCTACAATGAGCAGTTCTTC	CASSQDIMGPPYNEQFF
-	TRBV4-2	-	TRBJ2-5	TGTGCCAGCAGCCAAGATACGGAGCCGGGGACCCAGTACTTC	CASSQDTEPGTQYF
-	TRBV7-8	TRBD1	TRBJ1-1	TGTGCCAGCAGCCTGGGACAGGGGAACACTGAAGCTTTCTTT	CASSLGQGNTEAFF
-	TRBV29-1	-	TRBJ2-1	TGCAGCGTTGAAGCCATCCTGAGGAATAATGAGCAGTTCTTC	CSVEAILRNNEQFF
-	TRBV14	-	TRBJ2-6	TGTGCCAGCAGCTCGAGGACAAGGTTTAACGTCCTGACTTTC	CASSSRTRFNVLTF
-	TRBV18	TRBD1	TRBJ1-6	TGTGCCAGCTCACAAGTTGAGGGGGCTTCACCCCTCCACTTT	CASSQVEGASPLHF
-	TRBV5-1	-	TRBJ2-3	TGCGCCAGCAGCTTGGGTATTGGAAAAACAGATACGCAGTATTTT	CASSLGIGKTDTQYF
-	TRBV30	TRBD2	TRBJ2-7	TGTGCCTGGAATACCCTAGCGGGTTACGTGCAGTACTTC	CAWNTLAGYVQYF
once	TRBV19	TRBD2	TRBJ2-3	TGTGCCAGTAGGGCCCGGGGGGGCGGAGATACGCAGTATTTT	CASRARGGGDTQYF
-	TRBV21-1	-	TRBJ2-7	TGTGCCAGCAGCAAAGCTCGACAGGGGGCGTCCTACGAGCAGTACTTC	CASSKARQGASYEQYF
-	TRBV7-2	TRBD2	TRBJ2-7	TGTGCCAGCAACCGGGGGGGAACTTCCTACGAGCAGTACTTC	CASNRGGTSYEQYF
once	TRBV7-2	TRBD1	TRBJ2-1	TGTGCCAGCAGCTCCAGGACAGGGGCGAATGAGCAGTTCTTC	CASSSRTGANEQFF
-	TRBV19	-	TRBJ1-3	TGTGCCAGTAGTATTGACAGCTCTGGAAACACCATATATTTT	CASSIDSSGNTIYF
-	TRBV5-1	-	TRBJ1-1	TGCGCCAGCAGCTTTGTGGGACCGTCAGGCAGCGCCACTGAAGCTTTCTTT	CASSFVGPSGSATEAFF
-	TRBV28	-	TRBJ2-5	TGTGCCAGCAGTTTAGTTGGTCCCGGGGAGACCCAGTACTTC	CASSLVGPGETQYF
-	TRBV9	TRBD1	TRBJ2-1	TGTGCCAGCAGCGTAGAAATCCCAGGGGGCGACCACAATGAGCAGTTCTTC	CASSVEIPGGDHNEQFF
-	TRBV19	-	TRBJ2-3	TGTGCCAGCGGGAGAGGGGATACGCAGTATTTT	CASGRGDTQYF
-	TRBV6-4	TRBD2	TRBJ2-1	TGTGCCAGCAGTGACTCGGGGCTAGCGGGGGGCCATGAGCAGTTCTTC	CASSDSGLAGGHEQFF
-	TRBV5-1	TRBD2	TRBJ2-7	TGCGCCAGCAGCTGGGGCGGGGGGACCGTCAACGAGCAGTACTTC	CASSWGGGTVNEQYF
-	TRBV15	TRBD1	TRBJ2-7	TGTGCCACCAGCAGTGGGACAGGGGAATTGGAGCAGTACTTC	CATSSGTGELEQYF
-	TRBV25-1	-	TRBJ2-7	TGTGCCAGCAGTGAGGTCAGGGCCTACGAGCAGTACTTC	CASSEVRAYEQYF
-	TRBV4-2	-	TRBJ2-7	TGTGCCAGCAGCCAGGGCTCCTACGAGCAGTACTTC	CASSQGSYEQYF
-	TRBV29-1	-	TRBJ2-7	TGCAGCGTTGAACGCGGGGAAGGATACGAGCAGTACTTC	CSVERGEGYEQYF
-	TRBV2	-	TRBJ2-5	TGTGCCAGCAGTGGTTTACAGGCCCAAGAGACCCAGTACTTC	CASSGLQAQETQYF
-	TRBV7-3	TRBD1	TRBJ1-3	TGTGCCAGCAGCCCAGGGGGGGGCCCAGGAAACACCATATATTTT	CASSPGGGPGNTIYF
-	TRBV7-6	-	TRBJ1-1	TGTGCCAGCAGCCGCTCCCAAGGCGCTGAAGCTTTCTTT	CASSRSQGAEAFF
-	TRBV4-2	TRBD1	TRBJ2-6	TGTGCCAGCAGCCAAGGACGGGACAGTTCCTCTGGGGCCAACGTCCTGACTTTC	CASSQGRDSSSGANVLTF
-	TRBV28	-	TRBJ1-2	TGTGCCAGCAAGATTGGGGACTATGGCTACACCTTC	CASKIGDYGYTF
-	TRBV6-1	-	TRBJ2-7	TGTGCCAGCAGTCAAGGGGCCGGTTACGAGCAGTACTTC	CASSQGAGYEQYF
-	TRBV6-4	TRBD2	TRBJ2-2	TGTGCCAGCAGTAGCGGGAGCACCGGGGAGCTGTTTTTT	CASSSGSTGELFF
-	TRBV6-1	-	TRBJ1-1	TGTGCCAGCAAAGGGGAGTACACTGAAGCTTTCTTT	CASKGEYTEAFF
-	TRBV7-9	-	TRBJ2-7	TGTGCCAGCAGCTTGGTGGGAGAAGCCTACGAGCAGTACTTC	CASSLVGEAYEQYF
-	TRBV4-3	-	TRBJ2-7	TGCGCCAGCAGCCAAGGGACGGGGGACTCCTACGAGCAGTACTTC	CASSQGTGDSYEQYF
-	TRBV29-1	TRBD1	TRBJ1-6	TGCAGCGTCTCCCTAACAGGGGGCGATTCACCCCTCCACTTT	CSVSLTGGDSPLHF
-	TRBV4-1	TRBD2	TRBJ2-7	TGCGCCAGCAGCCCGAGGGTAGCGGGAGGGTTCTCCTACGAGCAGTACTTC	CASSPRVAGGFSYEQYF
once	TRBV2	-	TRBJ1-2	TGTGCCCAGTACGCTTCTAATGGCTACACCTTC	CAQYASNGYTF
-	TRBV28	-	TRBJ2-1	TGTGCCAGCAGCTCTTCTAAGGTACAGAGCTCCTACAATGAGCAGTTCTTC	CASSSSKVQSSYNEQFF
-	TRBV4-2	TRBD2	TRBJ2-1	TGTGCCAGCAGCCCAGGTAGCGGGAGTTTGAATGAGCAGTTCTTC	CASSPGSGSLNEQFF
-	TRBV18	-	TRBJ1-1	TGTGCCAGCTCACCTCTGGGGCCGGGAAACACTGAAGCTTTCTTT	CASSPLGPGNTEAFF
-	TRBV25-1	-	TRBJ2-1	TGTGCCAGCAGTGGGGTAGCTTACAAGGAGGGGCAGTTCTTC	CASSGVAYKEGQFF
-	TRBV27	TRBD1	TRBJ1-1	TGTGCCAGCAGTTTCGGGAACAGGGGAGACATGAACACTGAAGCTTTCTTT	CASSFGNRGDMNTEAFF
-	TRBV5-1	TRBD2	TRBJ2-3	TGCGCCAGCAGCCCCCCGACTAGCGGTGTCCTATCAGATACGCAGTATTTT	CASSPPTSGVLSDTQYF
-	TRBV21-1	-	TRBJ2-6	TGTGCCAGCAGCAAAGGGGACAGCTCTGGGGCCAACGTCCTGACTTTC	CASSKGDSSGANVLTF
-	TRBV9	TRBD1	TRBJ1-4	TGTGCCAGCAGCCCAAGACAGGGGATCGATGAAAAACTGTTTTTT	CASSPRQGIDEKLFF